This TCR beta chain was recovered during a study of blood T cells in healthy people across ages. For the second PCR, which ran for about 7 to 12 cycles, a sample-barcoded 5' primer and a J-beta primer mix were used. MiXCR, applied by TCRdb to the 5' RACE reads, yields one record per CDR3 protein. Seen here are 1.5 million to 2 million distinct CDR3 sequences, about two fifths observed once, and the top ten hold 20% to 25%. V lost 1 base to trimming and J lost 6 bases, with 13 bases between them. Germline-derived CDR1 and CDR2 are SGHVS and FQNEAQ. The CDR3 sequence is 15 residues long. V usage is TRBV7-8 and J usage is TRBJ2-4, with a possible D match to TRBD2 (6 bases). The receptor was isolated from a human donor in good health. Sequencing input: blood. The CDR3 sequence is CASSLEALGGNIQYF. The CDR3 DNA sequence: TGTGCCAGCAGCTTAGAGGCCCTGGGGGGAAACATTCAGTACTTC.